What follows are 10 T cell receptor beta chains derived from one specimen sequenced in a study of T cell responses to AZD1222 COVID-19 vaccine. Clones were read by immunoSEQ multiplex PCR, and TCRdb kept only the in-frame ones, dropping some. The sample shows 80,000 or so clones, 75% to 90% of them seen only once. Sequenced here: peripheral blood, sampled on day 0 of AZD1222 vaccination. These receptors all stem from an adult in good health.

The CDR3 bases are TGTGCCAGCAGCCACCTCGGGTTGGGGTCAGCTTTCTTT. Translation: CASSHLGLGSAFF. The chain couples TRBV3-1 (or the pseudogene TRBV3-2) to TRBJ1-1; D gene ambiguous. The germline gives CDR1 LGHDT, CDR2 YNNKEL (reference sequence). This CDR3 is 13 amino acids long. Trimming removed 3 bases from V and 10 bases from J, with 15 bases in between.

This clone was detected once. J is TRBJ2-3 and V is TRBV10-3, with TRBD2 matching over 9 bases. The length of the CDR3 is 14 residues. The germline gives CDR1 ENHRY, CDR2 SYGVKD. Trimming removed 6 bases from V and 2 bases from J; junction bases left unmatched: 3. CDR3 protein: CAISPSGNTDTQYF. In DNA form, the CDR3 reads TGTGCCATCAGCCCTAGCGGGAACACAGATACGCAGTATTTT.

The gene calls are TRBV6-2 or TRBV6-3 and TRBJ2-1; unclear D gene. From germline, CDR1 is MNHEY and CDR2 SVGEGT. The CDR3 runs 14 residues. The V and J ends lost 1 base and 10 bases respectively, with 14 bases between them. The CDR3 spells CASSYYSALGEQFF. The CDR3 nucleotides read TGTGCCAGCAGTTACTATTCTGCCCTCGGGGAGCAGTTCTTC.

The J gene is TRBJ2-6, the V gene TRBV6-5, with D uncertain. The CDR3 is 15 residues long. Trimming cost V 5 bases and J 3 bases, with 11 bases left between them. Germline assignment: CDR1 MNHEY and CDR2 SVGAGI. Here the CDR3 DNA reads TGTGCCAGCAGTCCCTTATGGAATGGGGCCAACGTCCTGACTTTC. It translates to CASSPLWNGANVLTF.

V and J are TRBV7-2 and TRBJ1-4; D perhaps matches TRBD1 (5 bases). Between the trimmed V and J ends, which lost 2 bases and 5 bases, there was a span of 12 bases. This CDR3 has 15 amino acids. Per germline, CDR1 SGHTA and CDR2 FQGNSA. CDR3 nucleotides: TGTGCCAGCAGCTTATTGGGGACGTCCAATGAAAAACTGTTTTTT. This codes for CASSLLGTSNEKLFF.

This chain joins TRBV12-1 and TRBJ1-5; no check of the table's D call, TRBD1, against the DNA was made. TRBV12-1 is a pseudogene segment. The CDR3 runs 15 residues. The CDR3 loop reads CASSSRTGDNQPQHF. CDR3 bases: TGTGCCAGCAGCTCCCGGACAGGAGACAATCAGCCCCAGCATTTT.

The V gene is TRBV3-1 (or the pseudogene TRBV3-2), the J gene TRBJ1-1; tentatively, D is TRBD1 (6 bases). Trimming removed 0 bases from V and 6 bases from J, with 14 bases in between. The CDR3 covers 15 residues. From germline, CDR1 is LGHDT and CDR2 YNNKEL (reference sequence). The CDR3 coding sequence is TGTGCCAGCAGCCAAGAGGGTAGGGGGAGGTCTGAAGCTTTCTTT. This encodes CASSQEGRGRSEAFF.

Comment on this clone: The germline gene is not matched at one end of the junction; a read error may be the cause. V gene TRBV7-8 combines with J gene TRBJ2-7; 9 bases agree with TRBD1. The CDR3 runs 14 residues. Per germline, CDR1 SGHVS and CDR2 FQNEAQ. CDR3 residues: CASSLAQGAIEQYF. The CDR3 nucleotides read TGTGCCAGCAGCCTAGCACAGGGGGCGATTGAGCAGTACTTC.

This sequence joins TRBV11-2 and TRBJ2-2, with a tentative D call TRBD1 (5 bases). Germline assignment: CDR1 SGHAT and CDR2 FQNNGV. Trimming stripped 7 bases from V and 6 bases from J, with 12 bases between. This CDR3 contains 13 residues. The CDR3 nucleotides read TGTGCCAGCACCACTGAAGGGGCCGGGGAGCTGTTTTTT. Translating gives CASTTEGAGELFF.

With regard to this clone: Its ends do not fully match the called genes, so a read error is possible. CDR3: CTSSEGGVVTKAFF. The CDR3 nucleotides read TGTACCAGCAGTGAAGGCGGGGTGGTCACCAAAGCTTTCTTT. The V and J genes are TRBV6-1 and TRBJ1-1; D is uncertain. The length of the CDR3 is 14 residues. Germline CDR1 is MNHNS and CDR2 is SASEGT.